The 20 T cell receptor beta chains reported below all come from one sample, sequenced in a study of regulatory T cells in long-lasting Graves disease. Arm-PCR of CDR3 regions and iRepertoire HTBI primers were used to build TCR beta libraries. TCRdb fed the multiplex PCR reads into MiXCR, producing one record per CDR3 protein. The data contain 350,000 to 400,000 distinct CDR3 sequences, roughly 15% of them singletons. Time point given: newly diagnosed GD, antithyroid drugs for less than 3 months. Following extraction of RNA from PBMCs, that RNA was used to make the TCR library. Sequenced here: peripheral blood mononuclear cells (PBMCs), sampled at new diagnosis, from a patient treated with antithyroid drugs. The receptors here all came from a female donor with Graves disease.

This clonotype showed up many times. The V call is TRBV10-2, the J call TRBJ1-1, with TRBD1 matching over 8 bases. CDR1 and CDR2 (germline): WSHSY, SAAADI. The trim removed 7 bases at V and 0 bases at J, leaving 10 bases unmatched. The CDR3 runs to 16 residues. The CDR3 spells CASTKTGEVVNTEAFF. CDR3 coding DNA: TGCGCCAGCACCAAGACAGGGGAGGTTGTGAACACTGAAGCTTTCTTT.

This clonotype was picked up many times. The chain couples TRBV5-1 to TRBJ1-1; no reliable D call. This CDR3 is built from 15 residues. Germline-derived CDR1 and CDR2 are SGHRS and YFSETQ. V lost 0 bases and J 5 bases, leaving 14 bases between the germline ends. CDR3 sequence: CASSLGDSAWTEAFF. The CDR3 DNA reads TGCGCCAGCAGCTTGGGAGACTCCGCTTGGACTGAAGCTTTCTTT. Complete variable domain (other parts from reference TRBV5-1 and TRBJ1-1): KAGVTQTPRYLIKTRGQQVTLSCSPISGHRSVSWYQQTPGQGLQFLFEYFSETQRNKGNFPGRFSGRQFSNSRSEMNVSTLELGDSALYLCASSLGDSAWTEAFFGQGTRLTVV.

This clonotype showed up just a few times. The chain is built from TRBV12-5 and TRBJ1-5, with D hard to call. The V end was cut by 6 bases, the J end by 6 bases, with 9 bases between. This CDR3 is 12 amino acids long. Germline V gene lookup returns CDR1 LGHNT and CDR2 FRNRAP. CDR3 region: CASGLGSQPQHF. The CDR3, as DNA: TGTGCTAGTGGACTGGGTAGTCAGCCCCAGCATTTT.

This clonotype was picked up many times. This chain connects TRBV5-5 to TRBJ2-3; TRBD1 aligns across 8 bases. The CDR3 consists of 15 residues. CDR1 is SGHKS and CDR2 is YYEKEE in the germline V gene (reference sequence). The V segment lost 3 bases and the J segment 4 bases; nucleotides outside the gene matches: 7. In DNA form, the CDR3 reads TGTGCCAGCAGCTCTGGACAGGGTTGGGCAGATACGCAGTATTTT. Amino acids: CASSSGQGWADTQYF.

In its sample, this clonotype was seen a few times. This chain connects TRBV6-1 to TRBJ2-3; D possibly corresponds to TRBD2 (6 bases). Germline CDR1 is MNHNS and CDR2 is SASEGT. This CDR3 contains 14 residues. The ends were cut back, 8 bases at V and 2 bases at J, with 14 bases in the middle. CDR3 sequence: CASLEDYTTDTQYF. For the CDR3, the DNA is TGTGCCAGCTTAGAGGACTATACCACAGATACGCAGTATTTT.

This clonotype was recorded many times. The chain is built from TRBV27 and TRBJ2-2; the D is unclear. CDR1 is MNHEY and CDR2 is SMNVEV in the germline V gene (reference sequence). Deletions cut 2 bases from V and 1 base from J, with 5 bases between. CDR3 length: 14 residues. CDR3 in amino acids: CASSLMGNTGELFF. CDR3 nucleotides: TGTGCCAGCAGTTTAATGGGGAACACCGGGGAGCTGTTTTTT.

About this clonotype: A read error may explain this, as a much larger clone is one base away. The J gene is TRBJ1-2, the V gene TRBV4-1; the D is unclear. Germline V gene lookup returns CDR1 MGHRA and CDR2 YSYEKL. The CDR3 sequence is 15 residues long. CDR3 residues: CASSQAGVGDYDYTF. CDR3 DNA: TGCGCCAGCAGCCAAGCAGGCGTTGGAGACTATGACTACACCTTC.

This clonotype was seen a handful of times. The rearrangement links TRBV4-1 to TRBJ2-1, with TRBD2 matching 9 bases. V trimming: 3 bases; J trimming: 15 bases; junction bases outside the gene matches: 21. This CDR3 contains 17 residues. Germline V gene sequence: CDR1 MGHRA, CDR2 YSYEKL. The CDR3 loop reads CASSQVKAGGPEGGPFF. The CDR3 DNA reads TGCGCCAGCAGCCAGGTAAAGGCGGGAGGGCCCGAGGGGGGTCCGTTCTTC.

This clonotype has a handful of counts. The chain carries TRBV5-1 and TRBJ2-7; possibly TRBD2 for D (7 bases). The CDR3 spans 14 residues. Germline assignment: CDR1 SGHRS and CDR2 YFSETQ. V was cut by 7 bases and J by 6 bases, with 20 bases left in between. The CDR3 is CASAMRGGSGEQYF. The CDR3 DNA follows: TGCGCCAGCGCGATGAGGGGGGGCTCTGGCGAGCAGTACTTC.

In its sample, this clonotype was seen a few times. V and J are TRBV3-1 and TRBJ2-7, with D possibly being TRBD2 (6 bases). V lost 3 bases to trimming and J lost 4 bases, with 13 bases between them. This CDR3 is built from 14 residues. Germline lookup yields CDR1 LGHDT and CDR2 YNNKEL (reference sequence). The CDR3 spells CASSQGGPPYEQYF. DNA of the CDR3: TGTGCCAGCAGCCAGGGGGGTCCTCCGTACGAGCAGTACTTC.

This clonotype occurred many times. CDR3 residues: CASSPQRTGRFGYTF. The CDR3 DNA sequence: TGTGCCAGCAGCCCCCAACGGACAGGAAGGTTTGGCTACACCTTC. The rearrangement joins TRBV7-2 to TRBJ1-2; 7 positions agree with TRBD1. Trimming at V came to 5 bases and at J to 7 bases, leaving 13 bases not matched to a gene. CDR3 length: 15 amino acids. Germline CDR1 SGHTA, CDR2 FQGNSA.

This clonotype was seen ten or more times. The V gene is TRBV12-3 or TRBV12-4, the J gene TRBJ2-7, with D perhaps matching TRBD2 (5 bases). V lost 3 bases and J lost 6, with 12 bases in between. The CDR3 is made up of 13 amino acids. DNA for the CDR3: TGTGCCAGCAGTTTCGCCGGGGTCCCCGAGCAGTACTTC. Translation: CASSFAGVPEQYF.

The genes are TRBV5-6 and TRBJ2-2; D is ambiguous. In germline, CDR1 is SGHDT, CDR2 YYEEEE. Trimming removed 6 bases from V and 1 base from J, with 4 bases in between. The CDR3 loop spans 12 amino acids. In nucleotides, the CDR3 is TGTGCCAGCAACCTGAACACCGGGGAGCTGTTTTTT. Amino acids: CASNLNTGELFF. The complete variable domain, with remaining parts taken from reference TRBV5-6 and TRBJ2-2, reads DAGVTQSPTHLIKTRGQQVTLRCSPKSGHDTVSWYQQALGQGPQFIFQYYEEEERQRGNFPDRFSGHQFPNYSSELNVNALLLGDSALYLCASNLNTGELFFGEGSRLTVL.

This rearrangement joins TRBV19 to TRBJ2-1; maybe TRBD2 (6 bases). Germline-derived CDR1 and CDR2 are LNHDA and SQIVND (reference sequence). Between the trimmed V and J ends, which lost 6 bases and 0 bases, there was a span of 12 bases. The CDR3 consists of 15 residues. The CDR3 bases are TGTGCCAGTAGAATGACTAGAAGCTCCTACAATGAGCAGTTCTTC. Protein product: CASRMTRSSYNEQFF.

Concerning this clonotype: Given a much more abundant clone one base away, this may be a read error. The gene calls are TRBV11-2 and TRBJ2-7; D unresolved. The V and J ends lost 0 bases and 7 bases respectively, with 7 bases between them. This CDR3 comprises 12 residues. Germline CDR1 is SGHAT and CDR2 is FQNNGV. CDR3 DNA sequence: TGTGCCAGCAGCTTAGAGTCTCATGAGCAGTACTTC. Translation: CASSLESHEQYF.

V usage is TRBV27 and J usage is TRBJ2-7; 7 positions agree with TRBD1. The germline V gene encodes CDR1 MNHEY and CDR2 SMNVEV (reference sequence). This CDR3 has 12 residues. The J segment lost 3 bases and the V segment lost 8 bases, leaving 4 bases of the junction unmatched. The CDR3 DNA reads TGTGCCAGCTGGGACAGTCTCTACGAGCAGTACTTC. Its protein product is CASWDSLYEQYF.

This clonotype occurred many times. The gene calls are TRBV27 and TRBJ2-3; TRBD2 might be the D (6 bases). V lost 8 bases and J lost 2, with 8 bases in between. This CDR3 has 12 residues. Germline CDR1 reads MNHEY; CDR2 reads SMNVEV (reference sequence). CDR3 loop: CASGGITDTQYF. The CDR3 bases are TGTGCCAGCGGGGGGATCACAGATACGCAGTATTTT.

The table lists this clonotype with many counts. The chain combines TRBV5-4 with TRBJ2-3; TRBD2 matches at 9 bases. The germline V gene has CDR1 SGHNT and CDR2 YYREEE (reference sequence). After removal of 6 bases from V and 5 bases from J, the junction contained 16 bases not matched to a gene. CDR3 length: 17 amino acids. The CDR3 bases are TGTGCCAGCACCTCGAGACCAGCGGGAGGTCTGGAAGATACGCAGTATTTT. Protein product: CASTSRPAGGLEDTQYF.

This clonotype was picked up many times. The gene calls are TRBV4-3 and TRBJ1-4, with a weak D call TRBD1 (6 bases). The germline V and J ends were trimmed by 2 bases and 8 bases, with 15 bases remaining between them. The CDR3 sequence is 15 residues long. Germline V lookup: CDR1 LGHNA, CDR2 YSLEER. Here the CDR3 reads CASSQTGTFREKLFF. The CDR3 nucleotides read TGCGCCAGCAGCCAAACAGGGACTTTTCGGGAAAAACTGTTTTTT.

As for this clonotype: A much larger clone sits a single nucleotide away, making a read error possible. V gene TRBV12-3 or TRBV12-4 combines with J gene TRBJ1-2; unclear D gene. Trimming shortened V by 8 bases and J by 7 bases, and 11 bases separated the two germline ends. The CDR3 covers 11 residues. CDR3: CASSTRRGYTF. The CDR3 DNA is TGTGCCAGCTCAACCCGTCGTGGCTACACCTTC.